The clone carrying this T cell receptor (beta chain) has just one count. The ends were cut back, 1 base at V and 4 bases at J, with 13 bases in the middle. This CDR3 comprises 16 residues. The germline CDR1 and CDR2 sequences are SGHAT and FQNNGV. The sample originates from a study of control samples from healthy donors and cancer patients. TCRdb's table, derived via immunoSEQ multiplex PCR, lists solely in-frame clones and lacks some. This sample has more than 150,000 clones, with 85% to 95% found just once. J is TRBJ2-2 and V is TRBV11-2; possibly TRBD1 for D (7 bases). Material: blood. This clonotype was sampled from a young man in good health. The CDR3 spells CASSLARGELTGELFF. CDR3 nucleotides: TGTGCCAGCAGCTTAGCCAGGGGGGAACTCACCGGGGAGCTGTTTTTT.